This T cell receptor (beta chain) was sequenced during a study of T cells after yellow fever vaccination. This clonotype appeared a few times. Template-switching 5'RACE yielded the TCR cDNA; a universal primer site and UMIs were added in the process. TCRdb processed the 5' RACE reads anew with MiXCR; each CDR3 protein has one entry. The sample holds under 550,000 distinct CDR3 sequences, 21% seen once. CDR1 and CDR2 from the germline V gene are DFQATT and SNEGSKA (reference sequence). The CDR3 is 15 amino acids. V was shortened by 4 bases and J by 1 base, with 14 bases between the two germline ends. The source material was PBMCs, sampled around 3 weeks after the first yellow fever vaccination. This TCR was sampled from a man aged 18 to 30 who received the YFV17D yellow fever vaccine. V is TRBV20-1 and J is TRBJ1-3; D unclear. CDR3 nucleotides: TGCAGTGCTAAAGATTTTCAGACATCTGGAAACACCATATATTTT. Its translation is CSAKDFQTSGNTIYF.